A selection of T cell receptor beta chains follows, all from one sample in a study of cytomegalovirus exposure and HLA in healthy donors. The repertoire was sequenced with immunoSEQ multiplex PCR; TCRdb's copy has only in-frame clones and lacks some. Recorded here are roughly 40,000 clones; the top ten clones represent approximately 10%. The sample comprised PBMCs. The receptors originated from a man between 35 and 55 years old in good health and CMV-seropositive. Each CDR3 is given with its conserved first and last residue. A D gene is named only where the DNA matches it firmly.

>TRBD1|TRBV18|TRBJ1-2
TGTGCCAGCTCACCGCAGGGCCTCCAAGGGGGCTCTGGCTACACCTTC
CASSPQGLQGGSGYTF
>TRBD1|TRBV18|TRBJ2-7
TGTGCCAGCTCACTCGGACAGGGTTTGGACGAGCAGTACTTC
CASSLGQGLDEQYF
>TRBD2|TRBV27|TRBJ2-1
TGTGCCAGCAGTTTACGGCGGGGGAATGAGCAGTTCTTC
CASSLRRGNEQFF
>TRBD2|TRBV4-3|TRBJ2-1
TGCGCCAGCAGCCAGAAACTAGCGGGAGCGACCTGGGGATACAATGAGCAGTTCTTC
CASSQKLAGATWGYNEQFF
>NA|TRBV30|TRBJ2-3
TGTGCCGCCAGACGGGGAGGAGATACGCAGTATTTT
CAARRGGDTQYF
>TRBD2|TRBV27|TRBJ2-1
TGTGCCAGCAGGGGCCCGACTAGCGGCTCCTACAATGAGCAGTTCTTC
CASRGPTSGSYNEQFF
>NA|TRBV15|TRBJ1-2
TGTGCCACCAGCCCCACTGGAGTCTATGGCTACACCTTC
CATSPTGVYGYTF
>TRBD1|TRBV30|TRBJ1-2
TGTGCCTGGCTACAGGGGGCAGGCGGCTACACCTTC
CAWLQGAGGYTF
>TRBD1|TRBV4-1|TRBJ1-5
TGCGCCAGCAGCCAAGAGGGGACAGGGGGCAATCAGCCCCAGCATTTT
CASSQEGTGGNQPQHF
>NA|TRBV10-1|TRBJ2-7
TGCGCCAGCAGAACCGGACAGATCCACGAGCAGTACTTC
CASRTGQIHEQYF
>TRBD1|TRBV5-1|TRBJ2-7
TGCGCCAGCAGCTTGGTGTGGGGGACAGGGGGCTACGAGCAGTACTTC
CASSLVWGTGGYEQYF
>NA|TRBV6-5|TRBJ2-7
TGTGCCAGCAGTCAACTAGTTCCCTACGAGCAGTACTTC
CASSQLVPYEQYF
>NA|TRBV19|TRBJ1-3
TGTGCCAGTAGTATTGCGCTCGGGAACACCATATATTTT
CASSIALGNTIYF
>NA|TRBV28|TRBJ2-5
TGTGTCAGCAGTTTATCCCCTCCGAGGCAAGAGACCCAGTACTTC
CVSSLSPPRQETQYF
>TRBD2|TRBV9|TRBJ2-1
TGTGCCAGCAGCGTACGGACTAGCGGACACAATGAGCAGTTCTTC
CASSVRTSGHNEQFF
>NA|TRBV7-7|TRBJ2-3
TGTGCTAGCAGCCAGACATATTCTAGCACAGATACGCAGTATTTT
CASSQTYSSTDTQYF
>TRBD2|TRBV7-3|TRBJ2-5
TGTGCCAGCAGCACGGGGACTAGCGGCCAGACCCAGTACTTC
CASSTGTSGQTQYF
>NA|TRBV10-1|TRBJ1-2
TGCGCCAGCCGCACACCCCGCCAGGGGTTCTATGGCTACACCTTC
CASRTPRQGFYGYTF
>NA|TRBV21-1|TRBJ1-2
TGTGCCAGCAGCAAAGGTGGCAGGTTAATCGACACCTTC
CASSKGGRLIDTF
>TRBD2|TRBV10-3|TRBJ2-1
TGTGCCATCTCGGAGCGGGAGGGGCTCTTCAATGAGCAGTTCTTC
CAISEREGLFNEQFF
>NA|TRBV30|TRBJ2-7
TGTGCCTGGAGTCAGGCTTCCTACGAGCAGTACTTC
CAWSQASYEQYF
>TRBD2|TRBV25-1|TRBJ2-6
TGTGCCAGCAGTGAATACGGCGGGAGCCCCTCTGGGGCCAACGTCCTGACTTTC
CASSEYGGSPSGANVLTF
>TRBD1|TRBV28|TRBJ2-7
TGTGCCAGCAGTTTATCCTCCGGACAGGGGAGGAACGAGCAGTACTTC
CASSLSSGQGRNEQYF
>NA|TRBV19|TRBJ1-5
TGTGCCAGTAAGAGGGATAGCAATCAGCCCCAGCATTTT
CASKRDSNQPQHF
>NA|TRBV13|TRBJ1-3
TGTGCCAGCAGCCCACCTGACAGTGCGGGAAACACCATATATTTT
CASSPPDSAGNTIYF
>TRBD1|TRBV7-2|TRBJ2-1
TGTGCCAGCAGCTGGGGACAGGGGGCCTACAATGAGCAGTTCTTC
CASSWGQGAYNEQFF
>TRBD2|TRBV11-2|TRBJ2-3
TGTGCCAGCAGCTTAGGGACTAGCGGGAGCGATGGCACAGATACGCAGTATTTT
CASSLGTSGSDGTDTQYF
>NA|TRBV10-3|TRBJ1-1
TGTGCCATCAGTTCCCGACACCTGAACACTGAAGCTTTCTTT
CAISSRHLNTEAFF
>NA|TRBV4-1|TRBJ1-5
TGCGCCAGCAGCCAAGAAGGACAGCTAAATCAGCCCCAGCATTTT
CASSQEGQLNQPQHF
>TRBD1|TRBV10-3|TRBJ2-1
TGTGCCATCAGTGTAGGGACAGGGTACAATGAGCAGTTCTTC
CAISVGTGYNEQFF
>TRBD2|TRBV10-3|TRBJ2-1
TGTGCCATCAGTGAGGGACTAGCGGGGGGGAGCTCCTACAATGAGCAGTTCTTC
CAISEGLAGGSSYNEQFF
>TRBD2|TRBV18|TRBJ2-5
TGTGCCAGCTCACAATCGACTAGCGGGAGGTTGGAGACCCAGTACTTC
CASSQSTSGRLETQYF
>TRBD1|TRBV6-1|TRBJ2-2
TGTGCCAGCATCCTCTCCGGGACAGTTTTGGGGGAGCTGTTTTTT
CASILSGTVLGELFF
>NA|TRBV6-1|TRBJ2-7
TGTGCCAGCAGCACTTCAAGGACATCCAAGGAAGAGCAGTACTTC
CASSTSRTSKEEQYF
>NA|TRBV5-6|TRBJ2-2
TGTGCCAGCAGCCTCAACACCGGGGAGCTGTTTTTT
CASSLNTGELFF
>NA|TRBV19|TRBJ2-7
TGTGCCAGTAGCCGGGACAAACGCTACGAGCAGTACTTC
CASSRDKRYEQYF
>TRBD1|TRBV2|TRBJ1-4
TGTGCCATCTCGTCTCAAACAGGGGATCTTTTTAATGAAAAACTGTTTTTT
CAISSQTGDLFNEKLFF
>NA|TRBV6-6|TRBJ1-1
TGTGCCAGCAGTTACTCAACGACAGGCAAAGCTTTCTTT
CASSYSTTGKAFF
>TRBD2|TRBV27|TRBJ2-1
TGTGCCAGCAGTTTGCGTCTAGCGGGAGGGATGGCCTACAATGAGCAGTTCTTC
CASSLRLAGGMAYNEQFF
>NA|TRBV7-9|TRBJ2-2
TGTGCCAGCAGCCCGGGACAGAACACCGGGGAGCTGTTTTTT
CASSPGQNTGELFF
>NA|TRBV18|TRBJ2-1
TGTGCCAGCTCACCACCCCTAGCGACCGATGAGCAGTTCTTC
CASSPPLATDEQFF
>NA|TRBV2|TRBJ2-1
TGTGCCAGCAGTGGGCGGGATTACAATGAGCAGTTCTTC
CASSGRDYNEQFF
>TRBD2|TRBV19|TRBJ2-3
TGTGCCACTACGATCCCCCGCGGGGCGGGAGGGGATACGCAGTATTTT
CATTIPRGAGGDTQYF
>TRBD2|TRBV5-4|TRBJ2-3
TGTGCCAGCAGCCTGACCGGGAGGGCCGATACAGATACGCAGTATTTT
CASSLTGRADTDTQYF
>NA|TRBV6-5|TRBJ1-3
TGTGCCAGCAGCCCCCAGGGGACAAGCGGAAACACCATATATTTT
CASSPQGTSGNTIYF
>NA|TRBV7-6|TRBJ1-1
TGTGCCAGCAGCGGCAAAGGACTCCAGAACACTGAAGCTTTCTTT
CASSGKGLQNTEAFF
>NA|TRBV19|TRBJ1-2
TGTGCCAGTAGTACGTCGAGCAGACTGAGCTATGGCTACACCTTC
CASSTSSRLSYGYTF
>TRBD1|TRBV7-3|TRBJ2-7
TGTGCCAGCAGCCCAGGGACAGGGGGTGACGAGCAGTACTTC
CASSPGTGGDEQYF